This T cell receptor beta chain was captured in a study of T-cell memory formation after mild COVID-19. This clonotype was observed a few times. The antigen is not known. This CDR3 is 14 amino acids long. Per the germline V gene, CDR1 is SGHRS and CDR2 is YFSETQ. The V and J ends lost 3 bases and 0 bases respectively, with 6 bases between them. Using constant-segment primers, 5'RACE produced TCR alpha and TCR beta cDNA libraries carrying sample barcodes and UMIs. TCRdb used MiXCR to reprocess the 5' RACE reads, holding one entry per CDR3 protein. This sample has approximately 560,000 distinct CDR3 sequences, with 17% found just once. General study points: The study detected some responding clones in pre-infection memory, suggesting cross-reactive memory joined.

This TCR was sampled from an adult woman who had mild COVID-19 (a few samples of this study predate the infection). Cell type and time point are not known. The chain links TRBV5-1 to TRBJ2-2; D remains unclear. Sequencing input: PBMCs or a T cell subset sorted from them (not recorded which). The CDR3 is CASSSTPNTGELFF. CDR3 DNA sequence: TGCGCCAGCAGCTCCACTCCGAACACCGGGGAGCTGTTTTTT.